Listed below are T cell receptor beta chains from one sample, sequenced in a study of Graves' ophthalmopathy and Graves' hyperthyroidism. TCRdb recomputed calls from the multiplex PCR reads with MiXCR, one row per CDR3 protein. The table records 1 million to 1.3 million distinct CDR3 sequences, 36% of them present only once. The source material was peripheral blood or thyroid tissue (not recorded which). These receptors originate from an adult man with Graves' hyperthyroidism. The CDR3 runs from the conserved cysteine through the conserved F or W. A D gene is named only where the DNA matches it firmly. Clone size appears in some rows only: once, few, many, or a class for an expanded clone.

v_gene,abundance,j_gene,d_gene,CDR3nt,CDR3aa
TRBV7-2,NA,TRBJ1-2,TRBD1,TGTGCCAGCAGCATAGGCAGGGGGCGGGCTGGCTACACCTTC,CASSIGRGRAGYTF
TRBV7-7,few,TRBJ2-5,NA,TGTGCCAGCAGCTCAACAGCCGGGAGTTTGGAGACCCAGTACTTC,CASSSTAGSLETQYF
TRBV5-1,many,TRBJ1-5,NA,TGCGCCAGCAGCCCAGCAGGGTATAGCAATCAGCCCCAGCATTTT,CASSPAGYSNQPQHF
TRBV10-3,NA,TRBJ1-1,NA,TGTGCCATCAGTGAATATTACCAGGGGACTGAAGCTTTCTTT,CAISEYYQGTEAFF
TRBV29-1,NA,TRBJ2-7,TRBD1,TGCAGCAGTTGGAGACAGGGTCGGGACGAGCAGTACTTC,CSSWRQGRDEQYF
TRBV7-2,NA,TRBJ2-3,TRBD1,TGTGCCAGCAGCTTTGGGGACAGGGTCGCAGATACGCAGTATTTT,CASSFGDRVADTQYF
TRBV10-3,NA,TRBJ1-1,NA,TGTGCCATCAGAAAGGGGCGTGGAGTGAACACTGAAGCTTTCTTT,CAIRKGRGVNTEAFF
TRBV29-1,many,TRBJ1-4,NA,TGCAGCGTGAAACAGGGAGGAGATGAAAAACTGTTTTTT,CSVKQGGDEKLFF
TRBV5-1,NA,TRBJ1-5,NA,TGCGCCAGCAGCTTAGCACCCAAAAACATCGGACACCGCAATCAGCCCCAGCATTTT,CASSLAPKNIGHRNQPQHF
TRBV7-9,NA,TRBJ2-6,NA,TGTGCCAGCAGCCCGCGACGGAGGAGCCTCTCTGGGGCCAACGTCCTGACTTTC,CASSPRRRSLSGANVLTF
TRBV10-3,many,TRBJ2-5,TRBD2,TGTGCCATCAGTACCTGGGGCAGCGGGATGGTAGAGACCCAGTACTTC,CAISTWGSGMVETQYF
TRBV19,NA,TRBJ1-6,TRBD1,TGTGCCAGCAGTGAACAGGGGGTCTCCTATAATTCACCCCTCCACTTT,CASSEQGVSYNSPLHF
TRBV10-3,once,TRBJ2-2,NA,TGTGCCATCAGCCCCGGGGCCCTCACCGGGGAGCTGTTTTTT,CAISPGALTGELFF
TRBV11-2,many,TRBJ2-5,TRBD2,TGTGCCAGCAGCCCGGGACTAGCGGGGTCGGAGACCCAGTACTTC,CASSPGLAGSETQYF
TRBV9,NA,TRBJ2-5,NA,TGTGCCAGCAGCGTAGCTCCAGGGTTTGAAGAGACCCAGTACTTC,CASSVAPGFEETQYF
TRBV2,once,TRBJ2-2,TRBD2,TGTGCCAGCAGTCTAGCGGACCCTTGGGGCGGGGAGCTGTTTTTT,CASSLADPWGGELFF
TRBV9,NA,TRBJ2-2,TRBD2,TGTGCCAGCAGCGTAGCAGGGAGGGGCCGTACCGGGGAGCTGTTTTTT,CASSVAGRGRTGELFF
TRBV15,NA,TRBJ2-5,TRBD2,TGTGCCACCAGCAGAGATACCGGGGCGGGGGTGGGAGAGACCCAGTACTTC,CATSRDTGAGVGETQYF
TRBV4-3,NA,TRBJ2-1,NA,TGCGCCAGCAGCACTGAGGACCGACTGTACAATGAGCAGTTCTTC,CASSTEDRLYNEQFF
TRBV6-6,few,TRBJ2-3,NA,TGTGCCAGCAGTGAACTACAGGGGACTAGCACAGATACGCAGTATTTT,CASSELQGTSTDTQYF
TRBV12-3/TRBV12-4,NA,TRBJ1-1,TRBD1,TGTGCCAGCAGTTTATCGTGGGACAGGGGGAGGGGATTGAACACTGAAGCTTTCTTT,CASSLSWDRGRGLNTEAFF
TRBV12-3/TRBV12-4,many,TRBJ2-5,NA,TGTGCCAGCAGTCCTGGGATCGCCGCCCAGTACTTC,CASSPGIAAQYF
TRBV15,NA,TRBJ1-2,NA,TGTGCCAGCAGTACCTCGGGGACTTATGGCTACACCTTC,CASSTSGTYGYTF
TRBV7-9,many,TRBJ1-2,TRBD1,TGTGCCAGCAGCCCGTTCGGACAGGGGGACGCTGTTGGCTACACCTTC,CASSPFGQGDAVGYTF
TRBV7-9,NA,TRBJ2-6,NA,TGTGCCAGCAGCCTGACAGAGGACCTGACTTTC,CASSLTEDLTF
TRBV12-3/TRBV12-4,few,TRBJ2-7,TRBD2,TGTGCCAGCAGTAAGACTAGCGGGAGGTCCTACGAGCAGTACTTC,CASSKTSGRSYEQYF
TRBV11-1,NA,TRBJ2-5,TRBD2,TGTGCCAGCAGCTCCCCTGTCCGACGACTAGCGAGTATACAAGAGACCCAGTACTTC,CASSSPVRRLASIQETQYF
TRBV25-1,few,TRBJ2-7,NA,TGTGCCAGCAGTTTTGGTTCGGGGCCGCACTCCTACGAGCAGTACTTC,CASSFGSGPHSYEQYF
TRBV5-4,NA,TRBJ1-1,NA,TGTGCCAGCAGCTTGAGGGGCTCTGCTTGGGAAGCTTTCTTT,CASSLRGSAWEAFF